This TCR beta chain was documented in a study of blood T cell repertoires in COVID-19. Background on the study: COVID-19 samples, acute and convalescent, were from the United States, Italy and Spain. From T cells, B-cell-depleted T cells, or PBMCs came the material, which was cDNA or gDNA.

TCRdb keeps only in-frame clones here, not all; method: immunoSEQ multiplex PCR. The sample holds roughly 190,000 clones, roughly three quarters seen once. Participants came from under 30 US areas, aged roughly 18 to 90 years. The study assigned cohorts using participant-reported clinical history. Germline V CDR1 and CDR2: MNHNY, SVGAGI (reference sequence). Trimming removed 0 bases from V and 0 bases from J, with 11 bases in between. This CDR3 contains 16 residues. What was sequenced was PBMCs or T cells enriched from blood (not recorded which). This chain uses TRBV6-6 with TRBJ1-2; D ambiguous. The source of this sequence is a woman in her forties or fifties with acute COVID-19. In DNA form, the CDR3 reads TGTGCCAGCAGTTACTCGGGGAGGCAAACTAACTATGGCTACACCTTC. Amino acids: CASSYSGRQTNYGYTF.